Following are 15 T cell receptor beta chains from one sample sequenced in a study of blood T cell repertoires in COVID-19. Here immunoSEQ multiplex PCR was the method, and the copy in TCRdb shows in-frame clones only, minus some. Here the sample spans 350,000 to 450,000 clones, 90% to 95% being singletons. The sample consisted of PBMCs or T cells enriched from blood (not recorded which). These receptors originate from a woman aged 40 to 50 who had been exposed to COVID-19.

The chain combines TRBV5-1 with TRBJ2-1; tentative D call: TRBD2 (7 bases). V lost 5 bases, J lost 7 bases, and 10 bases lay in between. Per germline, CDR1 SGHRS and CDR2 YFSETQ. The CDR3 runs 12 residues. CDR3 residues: CASREGGNEQFF. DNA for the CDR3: TGCGCCAGCAGGGAGGGGGGGAATGAGCAGTTCTTC.

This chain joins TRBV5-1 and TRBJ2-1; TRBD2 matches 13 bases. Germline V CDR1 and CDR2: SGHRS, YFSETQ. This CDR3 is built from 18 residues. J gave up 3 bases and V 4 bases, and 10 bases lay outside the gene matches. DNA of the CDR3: TGCGCCAGCAGCCTTGGACTAGCGGGAGCCCCACTCTACAATGAGCAGTTCTTC. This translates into CASSLGLAGAPLYNEQFF.

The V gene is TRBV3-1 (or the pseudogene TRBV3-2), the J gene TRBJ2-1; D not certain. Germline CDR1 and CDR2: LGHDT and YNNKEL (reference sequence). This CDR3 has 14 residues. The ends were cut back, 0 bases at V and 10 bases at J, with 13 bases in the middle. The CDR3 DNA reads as TGTGCCAGCAGCCAAGACGGTAGCCGAAGCGAGCAGTTCTTC. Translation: CASSQDGSRSEQFF.

The CDR3 nucleotides read TGTGCCACCAGCAAAGCAACTAGCGGGGGAGAGCAGTTCTTC. It specifies CATSKATSGGEQFF. The V gene is TRBV24-1, the J gene TRBJ2-1; TRBD2 aligns across 11 bases. Trimming removed 7 bases from V and 10 bases from J; junction bases left unmatched: 8. The CDR3 totals 14 residues. Germline-derived CDR1 and CDR2 are KGHDR and SFDVKD.

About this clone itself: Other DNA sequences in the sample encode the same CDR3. CDR3 loop: CASSLTAMNTEAFF. The CDR3, as DNA: TGTGCCAGCAGCTTAACAGCCATGAACACTGAAGCTTTCTTT. This chain links TRBV7-2 with TRBJ1-1; D unclear. Germline CDR1 reads SGHTA; CDR2 reads FQGNSA. V lost 2 bases and J 0 bases, leaving 7 bases between the germline ends. This CDR3 has 14 amino acids.

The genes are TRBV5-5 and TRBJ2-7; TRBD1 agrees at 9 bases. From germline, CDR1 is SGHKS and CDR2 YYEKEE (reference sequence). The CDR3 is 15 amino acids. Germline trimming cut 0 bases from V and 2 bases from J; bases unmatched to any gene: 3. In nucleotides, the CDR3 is TGTGCCAGCAGCTTGGCGGGGACAGGGCCCTACGAGCAGTACTTC. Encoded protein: CASSLAGTGPYEQYF.

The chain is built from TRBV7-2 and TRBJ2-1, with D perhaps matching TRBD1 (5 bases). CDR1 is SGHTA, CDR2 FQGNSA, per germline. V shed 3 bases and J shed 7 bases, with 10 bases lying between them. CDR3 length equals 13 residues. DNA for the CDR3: TGTGCCAGCAGCTTTAGGACACCAAATGAGCAGTTCTTC. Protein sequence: CASSFRTPNEQFF.

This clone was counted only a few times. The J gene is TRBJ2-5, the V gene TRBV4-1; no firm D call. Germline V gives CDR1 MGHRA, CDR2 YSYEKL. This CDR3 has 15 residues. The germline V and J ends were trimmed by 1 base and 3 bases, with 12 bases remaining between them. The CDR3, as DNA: TGCGCCAGCAGCCAAGGGTCCAGGTTGGAAGAGACCCAGTACTTC. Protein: CASSQGSRLEETQYF.

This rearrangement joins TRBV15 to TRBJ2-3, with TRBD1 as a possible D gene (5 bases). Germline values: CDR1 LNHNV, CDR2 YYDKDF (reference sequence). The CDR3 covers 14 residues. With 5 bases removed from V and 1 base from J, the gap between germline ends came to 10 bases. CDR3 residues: CATSPLGGTDTQYF. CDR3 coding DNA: TGTGCCACCAGCCCGTTAGGGGGCACAGATACGCAGTATTTT.

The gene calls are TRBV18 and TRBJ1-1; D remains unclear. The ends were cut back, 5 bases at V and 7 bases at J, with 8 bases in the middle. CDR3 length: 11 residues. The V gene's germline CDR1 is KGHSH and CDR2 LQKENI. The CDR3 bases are TGTGCCAGCTCAGTGGCAGTTGAAGCTTTCTTT. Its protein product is CASSVAVEAFF.

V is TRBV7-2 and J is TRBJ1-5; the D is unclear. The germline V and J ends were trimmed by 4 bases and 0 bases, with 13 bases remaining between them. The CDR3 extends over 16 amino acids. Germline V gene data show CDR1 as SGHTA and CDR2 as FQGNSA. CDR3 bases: TGTGCCAGCAGCTCCCGCATTACGGGTAGCAATCAGCCCCAGCATTTT. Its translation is CASSSRITGSNQPQHF. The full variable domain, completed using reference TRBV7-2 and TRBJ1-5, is GAGVSQSPSNKVTEKGKDVELRCDPISGHTALYWYRQSLGQGLEFLIYFQGNSAPDKSGLPSDRFSAERTGGSVSTLTIQRTQQEDSAVYLCASSSRITGSNQPQHFGDGTRLSIL.

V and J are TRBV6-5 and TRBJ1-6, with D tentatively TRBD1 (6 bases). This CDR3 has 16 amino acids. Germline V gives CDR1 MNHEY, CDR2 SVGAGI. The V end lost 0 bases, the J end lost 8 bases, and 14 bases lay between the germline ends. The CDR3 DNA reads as TGTGCCAGCAGTTACTCACAGGGAACTGCGGATTCACCCCTCCACTTT. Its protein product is CASSYSQGTADSPLHF.

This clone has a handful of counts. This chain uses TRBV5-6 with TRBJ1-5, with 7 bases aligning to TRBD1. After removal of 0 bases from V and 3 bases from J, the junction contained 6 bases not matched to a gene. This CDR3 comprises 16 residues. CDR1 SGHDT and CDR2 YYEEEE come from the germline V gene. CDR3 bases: TGTGCCAGCAGCTTGGGGCAGGGGGTCAACAATCAGCCCCAGCATTTT. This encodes CASSLGQGVNNQPQHF.

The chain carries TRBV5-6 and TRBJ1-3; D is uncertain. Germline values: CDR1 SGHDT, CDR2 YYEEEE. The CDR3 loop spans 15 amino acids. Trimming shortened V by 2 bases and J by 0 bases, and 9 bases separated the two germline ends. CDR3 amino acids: CASSFQASSGNTIYF. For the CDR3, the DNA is TGTGCCAGCAGCTTCCAGGCCTCCTCTGGAAACACCATATATTTT.

The CDR3 loop is CASSPRGSGRPDTQYF. The DNA for the CDR3 is TGTGCCAGCAGTCCTCGAGGTAGCGGGAGGCCGGATACGCAGTATTTT. The rearrangement joins TRBV13 to TRBJ2-3; TRBD2 matches 10 bases. Germline CDR1 and CDR2: PRHDT and FYEKMQ (reference sequence). CDR3 length equals 16 residues. V was pared by 6 bases and J by 6 bases, with 12 bases of the junction left unmatched.